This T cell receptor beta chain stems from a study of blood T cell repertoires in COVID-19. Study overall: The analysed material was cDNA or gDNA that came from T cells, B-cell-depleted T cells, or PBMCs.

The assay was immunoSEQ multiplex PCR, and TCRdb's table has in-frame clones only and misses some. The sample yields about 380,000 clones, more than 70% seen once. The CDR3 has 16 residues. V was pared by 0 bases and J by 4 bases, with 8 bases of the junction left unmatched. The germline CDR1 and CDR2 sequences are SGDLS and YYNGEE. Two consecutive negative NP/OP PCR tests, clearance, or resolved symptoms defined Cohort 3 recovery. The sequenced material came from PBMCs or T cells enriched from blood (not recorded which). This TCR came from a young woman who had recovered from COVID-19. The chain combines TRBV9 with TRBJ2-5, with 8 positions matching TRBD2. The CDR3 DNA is TGTGCCAGCAGCGTAGCCGCGGGGGGCGCTACAGAGACCCAGTACTTC. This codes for CASSVAAGGATETQYF.